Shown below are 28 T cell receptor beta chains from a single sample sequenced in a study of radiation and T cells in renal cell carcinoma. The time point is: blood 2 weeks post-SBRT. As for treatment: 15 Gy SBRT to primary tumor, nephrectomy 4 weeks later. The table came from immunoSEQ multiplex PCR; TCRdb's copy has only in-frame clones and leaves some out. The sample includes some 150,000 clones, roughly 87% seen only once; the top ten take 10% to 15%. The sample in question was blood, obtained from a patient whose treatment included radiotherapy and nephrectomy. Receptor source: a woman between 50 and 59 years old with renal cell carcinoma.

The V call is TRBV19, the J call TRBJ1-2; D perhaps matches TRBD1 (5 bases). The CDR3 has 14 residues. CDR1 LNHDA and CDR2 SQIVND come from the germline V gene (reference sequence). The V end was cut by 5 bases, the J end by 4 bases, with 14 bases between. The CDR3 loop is CASSGSWGGYGYTF. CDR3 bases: TGTGCCAGTAGTGGATCCTGGGGCGGCTATGGCTACACCTTC.

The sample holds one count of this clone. CDR3 protein: CASSQGWRNTQYF. In nucleotides, the CDR3 is TGTGCCAGCAGCCAAGGATGGCGAAATACGCAGTATTTT. The chain joins TRBV14 to TRBJ2-3; no definite D call. From germline, CDR1 is SGHDN and CDR2 FVKESK. Trimming took 1 base from V and 7 from J, leaving 9 bases between them. The CDR3 is 13 amino acids.

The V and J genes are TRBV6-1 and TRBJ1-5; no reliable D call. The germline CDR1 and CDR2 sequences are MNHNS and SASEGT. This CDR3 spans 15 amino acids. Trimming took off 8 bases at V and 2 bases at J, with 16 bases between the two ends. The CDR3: CASRPEMAGNQPQHF. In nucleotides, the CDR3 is TGTGCCAGCCGTCCGGAGATGGCGGGCAATCAGCCCCAGCATTTT.

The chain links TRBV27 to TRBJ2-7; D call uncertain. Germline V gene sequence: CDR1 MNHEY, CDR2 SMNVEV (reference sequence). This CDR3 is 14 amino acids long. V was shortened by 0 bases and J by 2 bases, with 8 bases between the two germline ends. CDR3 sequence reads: CASSLSTGTYEQYF. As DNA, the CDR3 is TGTGCCAGCAGTTTATCGACTGGAACCTACGAGCAGTACTTC.

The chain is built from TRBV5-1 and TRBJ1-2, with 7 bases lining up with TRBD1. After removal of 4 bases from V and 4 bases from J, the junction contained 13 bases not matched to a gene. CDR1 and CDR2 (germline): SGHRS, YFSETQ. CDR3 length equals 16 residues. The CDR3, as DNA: TGCGCCAGCAGCCAATTGCAGGGGGGAGAAGGCTATGGCTACACCTTC. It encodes CASSQLQGGEGYGYTF.

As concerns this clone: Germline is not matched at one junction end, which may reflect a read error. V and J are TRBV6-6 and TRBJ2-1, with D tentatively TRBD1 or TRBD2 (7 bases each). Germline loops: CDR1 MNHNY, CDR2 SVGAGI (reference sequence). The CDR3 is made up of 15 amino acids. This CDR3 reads CASSYPGGVYNGQFF. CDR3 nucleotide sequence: TGTGCCAGCAGTTACCCAGGGGGGGTTTACAATGGGCAGTTCTTC.

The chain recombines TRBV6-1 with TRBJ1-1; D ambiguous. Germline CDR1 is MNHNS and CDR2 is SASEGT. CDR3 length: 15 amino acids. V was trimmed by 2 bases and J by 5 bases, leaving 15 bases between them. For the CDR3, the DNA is TGTGCCAGCAGTGAAAGGACCACTCGAAGGACTGAAGCTTTCTTT. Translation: CASSERTTRRTEAFF.

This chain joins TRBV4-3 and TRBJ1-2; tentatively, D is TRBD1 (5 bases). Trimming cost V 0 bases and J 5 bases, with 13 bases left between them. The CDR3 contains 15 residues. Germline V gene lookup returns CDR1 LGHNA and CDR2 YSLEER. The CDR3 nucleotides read TGCGCCAGCAGCCAAGAGAAACAGGAATTTTATGGCTACACCTTC. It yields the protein CASSQEKQEFYGYTF.

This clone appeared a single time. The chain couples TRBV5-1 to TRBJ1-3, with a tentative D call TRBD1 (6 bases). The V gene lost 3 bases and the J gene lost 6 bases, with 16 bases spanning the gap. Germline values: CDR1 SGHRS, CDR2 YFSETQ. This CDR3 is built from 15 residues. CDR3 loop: CASSSDGGLKNTIYF. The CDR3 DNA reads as TGCGCCAGCAGCTCCGACGGGGGCTTGAAAAACACCATATATTTT.

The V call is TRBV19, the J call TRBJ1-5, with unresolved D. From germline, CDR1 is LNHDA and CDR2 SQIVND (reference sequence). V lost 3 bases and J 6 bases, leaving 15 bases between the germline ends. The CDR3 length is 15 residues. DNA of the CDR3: TGTGCCAGTAGTATCACAGCCGGGGTCGGTCAGCCCCAGCATTTT. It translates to CASSITAGVGQPQHF.

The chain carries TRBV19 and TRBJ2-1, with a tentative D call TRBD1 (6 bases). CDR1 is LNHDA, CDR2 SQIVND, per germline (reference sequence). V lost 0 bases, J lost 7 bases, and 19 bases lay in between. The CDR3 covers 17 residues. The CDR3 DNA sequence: TGTGCCAGTAGTATAGATCTAACAGGGTTGATGAGGAATGAGCAGTTCTTC. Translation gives CASSIDLTGLMRNEQFF.

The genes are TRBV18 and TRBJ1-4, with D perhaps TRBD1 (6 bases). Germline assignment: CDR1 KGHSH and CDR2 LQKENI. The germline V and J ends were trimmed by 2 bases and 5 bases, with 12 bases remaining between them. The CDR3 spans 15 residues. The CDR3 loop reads CASSPFQRGNEKLFF. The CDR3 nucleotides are TGTGCCAGCTCACCATTTCAGAGGGGGAATGAAAAACTGTTTTTT.

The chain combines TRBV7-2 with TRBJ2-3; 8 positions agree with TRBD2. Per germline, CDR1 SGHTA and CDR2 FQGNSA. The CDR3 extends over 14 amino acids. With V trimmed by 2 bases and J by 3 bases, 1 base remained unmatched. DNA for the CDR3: TGTGCCAGCAGCTTAAGCGGGGGAACAGATACGCAGTATTTT. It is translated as CASSLSGGTDTQYF.

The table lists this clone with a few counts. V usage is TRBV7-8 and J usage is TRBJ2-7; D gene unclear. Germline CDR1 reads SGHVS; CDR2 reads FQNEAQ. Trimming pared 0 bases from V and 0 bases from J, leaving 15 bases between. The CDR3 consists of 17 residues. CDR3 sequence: CASSLAARRSDSYEQYF. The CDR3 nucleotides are TGTGCCAGCAGCTTAGCAGCACGCCGGTCCGACTCCTACGAGCAGTACTTC.

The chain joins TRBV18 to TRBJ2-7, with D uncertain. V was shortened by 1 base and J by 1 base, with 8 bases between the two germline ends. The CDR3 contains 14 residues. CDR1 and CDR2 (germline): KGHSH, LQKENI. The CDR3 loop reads CASSPQHRSYEQYF. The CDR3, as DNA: TGTGCCAGCTCACCACAGCACAGATCCTACGAGCAGTACTTC. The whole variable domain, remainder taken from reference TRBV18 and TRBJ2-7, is NAGVMQNPRHLVRRRGQEARLRCSPMKGHSHVYWYRQLPEEGLKFMVYLQKENIIDESGMPKERFSAEFPKEGPSILRIQQVVRGDSAAYFCASSPQHRSYEQYFGPGTRLTVT.

CDR3 DNA sequence: TGCGCCAGCAGCTTGGGAGGGGCCTTCGGGAGGTCAGAGACCCAGTACTTC. It translates to CASSLGGAFGRSETQYF. The chain couples TRBV5-1 to TRBJ2-5; 7 bases map to TRBD2. V lost 0 bases to trimming and J lost 4 bases; unmatched junction nucleotides: 12. This CDR3 is built from 17 residues. Looked up from germline, CDR1 is SGHRS and CDR2 is YFSETQ. Using reference TRBV5-1 and TRBJ2-5 for the parts outside the CDR3, the full variable domain is KAGVTQTPRYLIKTRGQQVTLSCSPISGHRSVSWYQQTPGQGLQFLFEYFSETQRNKGNFPGRFSGRQFSNSRSEMNVSTLELGDSALYLCASSLGGAFGRSETQYFGPGTRLLVL.

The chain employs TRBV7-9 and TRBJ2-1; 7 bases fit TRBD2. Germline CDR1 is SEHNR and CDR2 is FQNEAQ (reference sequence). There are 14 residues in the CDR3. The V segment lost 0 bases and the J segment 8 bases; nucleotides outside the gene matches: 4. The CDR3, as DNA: TGTGCCAGCAGCTTAGCTAGCGGGCGGGATGAGCAGTTCTTC. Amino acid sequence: CASSLASGRDEQFF.

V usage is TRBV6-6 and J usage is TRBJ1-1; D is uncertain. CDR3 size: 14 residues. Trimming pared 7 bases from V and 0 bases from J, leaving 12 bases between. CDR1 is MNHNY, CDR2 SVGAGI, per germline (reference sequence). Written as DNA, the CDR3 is TGTGCCAGCACCTCTTCTCGGATGAACACTGAAGCTTTCTTT. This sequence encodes CASTSSRMNTEAFF.

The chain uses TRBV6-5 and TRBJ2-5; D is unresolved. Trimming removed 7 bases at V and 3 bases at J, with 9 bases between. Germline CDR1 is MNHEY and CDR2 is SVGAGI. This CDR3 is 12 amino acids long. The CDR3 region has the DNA TGTGCCAGCAAGGGCGCCGAAGAGACCCAGTACTTC. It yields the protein CASKGAEETQYF.

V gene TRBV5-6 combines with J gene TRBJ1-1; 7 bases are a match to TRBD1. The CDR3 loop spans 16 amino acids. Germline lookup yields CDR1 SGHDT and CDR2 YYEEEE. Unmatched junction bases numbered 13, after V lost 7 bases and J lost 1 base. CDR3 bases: TGTGCCAGCCACCCAAGAGGGGGCAGCTGGAACACTGAAGCTTTCTTT. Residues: CASHPRGGSWNTEAFF.

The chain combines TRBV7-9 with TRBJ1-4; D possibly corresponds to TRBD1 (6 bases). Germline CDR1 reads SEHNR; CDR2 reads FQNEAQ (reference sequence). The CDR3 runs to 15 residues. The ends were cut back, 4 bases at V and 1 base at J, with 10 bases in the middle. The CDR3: CASSSTGQTNEKLFF. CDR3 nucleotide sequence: TGTGCCAGCAGCTCTACAGGGCAAACTAATGAAAAACTGTTTTTT.

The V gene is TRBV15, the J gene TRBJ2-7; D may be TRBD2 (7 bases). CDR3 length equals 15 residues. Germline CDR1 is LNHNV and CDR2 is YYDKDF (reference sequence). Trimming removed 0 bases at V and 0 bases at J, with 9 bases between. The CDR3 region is CATSRDAGASYEQYF. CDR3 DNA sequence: TGTGCCACCAGCAGAGATGCGGGGGCCTCCTACGAGCAGTACTTC.

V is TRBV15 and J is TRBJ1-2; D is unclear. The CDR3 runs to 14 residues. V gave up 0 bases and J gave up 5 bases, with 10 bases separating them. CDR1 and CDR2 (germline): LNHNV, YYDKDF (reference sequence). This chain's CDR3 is CATSRDARRYGYTF. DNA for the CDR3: TGTGCCACCAGCAGAGATGCTCGACGGTATGGCTACACCTTC.

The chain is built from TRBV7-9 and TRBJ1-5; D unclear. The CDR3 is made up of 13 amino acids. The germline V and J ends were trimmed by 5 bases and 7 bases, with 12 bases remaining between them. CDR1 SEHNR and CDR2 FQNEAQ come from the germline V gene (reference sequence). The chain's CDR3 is CASSPNGYQPQHF. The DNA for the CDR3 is TGTGCCAGCAGCCCGAACGGGTACCAGCCCCAGCATTTT.

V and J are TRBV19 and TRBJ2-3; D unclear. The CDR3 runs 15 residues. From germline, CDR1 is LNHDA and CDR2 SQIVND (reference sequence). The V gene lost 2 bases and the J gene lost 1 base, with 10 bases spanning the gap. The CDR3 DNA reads TGTGCCAGTAGTATACCCTCTGGAGGCACAGATACGCAGTATTTT. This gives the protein CASSIPSGGTDTQYF.

Here the CDR3 reads CSASLVNEQFF. CDR3 DNA: TGCAGTGCTTCGCTAGTTAATGAGCAGTTCTTC. V gene TRBV20-1 combines with J gene TRBJ2-1; D remains ambiguous. The CDR3 consists of 11 residues. Germline V lookup: CDR1 DFQATT, CDR2 SNEGSKA (reference sequence). Trimming took 5 bases from V and 7 from J, leaving 9 bases between them.

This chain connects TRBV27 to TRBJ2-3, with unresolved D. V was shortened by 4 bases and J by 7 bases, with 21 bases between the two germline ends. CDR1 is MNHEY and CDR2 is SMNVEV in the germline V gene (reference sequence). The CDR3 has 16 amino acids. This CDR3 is CASSSQLDLKAHTQYF. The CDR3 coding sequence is TGTGCCAGCAGTTCCCAGCTGGACCTTAAGGCACATACGCAGTATTTT.

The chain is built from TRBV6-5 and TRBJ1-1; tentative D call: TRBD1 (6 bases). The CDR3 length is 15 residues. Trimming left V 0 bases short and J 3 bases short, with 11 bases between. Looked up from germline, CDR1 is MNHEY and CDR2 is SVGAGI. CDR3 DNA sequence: TGTGCCAGCAGTTACTCCGTGCGGGGGCACACTGAAGCTTTCTTT. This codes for CASSYSVRGHTEAFF.